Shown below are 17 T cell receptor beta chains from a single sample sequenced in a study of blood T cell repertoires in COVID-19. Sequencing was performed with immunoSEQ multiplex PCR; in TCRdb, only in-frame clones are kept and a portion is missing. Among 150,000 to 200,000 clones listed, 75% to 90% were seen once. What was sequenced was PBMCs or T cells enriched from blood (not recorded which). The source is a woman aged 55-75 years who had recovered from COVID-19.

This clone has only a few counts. The CDR3 region has the DNA TGCAGCGTTGAAGGCAGGAAGAACACTGAAGCTTTCTTT. Translated: CSVEGRKNTEAFF. The rearrangement uses TRBV29-1 and TRBJ1-1, with unresolved D. The CDR3 consists of 13 residues. Germline-derived CDR1 and CDR2 are SQVTM and ANQGSEA. Trimming took 1 base from V and 1 from J, leaving 7 bases between them.

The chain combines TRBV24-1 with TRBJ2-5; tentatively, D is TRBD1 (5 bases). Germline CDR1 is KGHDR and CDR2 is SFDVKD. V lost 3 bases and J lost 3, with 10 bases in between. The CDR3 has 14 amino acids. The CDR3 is CATSDASTEETQYF. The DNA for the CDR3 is TGTGCCACCAGTGATGCCTCGACAGAAGAGACCCAGTACTTC.

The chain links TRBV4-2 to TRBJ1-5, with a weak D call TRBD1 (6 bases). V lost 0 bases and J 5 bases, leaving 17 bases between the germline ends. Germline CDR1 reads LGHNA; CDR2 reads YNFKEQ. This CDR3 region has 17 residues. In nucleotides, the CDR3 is TGTGCCAGCAGCCAAGAACAGGGTGGGGAGAGGCATCAGCCCCAGCATTTT. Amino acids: CASSQEQGGERHQPQHF.

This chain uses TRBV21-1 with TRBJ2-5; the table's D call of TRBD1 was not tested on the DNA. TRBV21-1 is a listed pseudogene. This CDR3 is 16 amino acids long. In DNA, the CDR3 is TGTGCCAGCAGCAAAGGTCCCGGACAGGGAGAGGAGACCCAGTACTTC. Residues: CASSKGPGQGEETQYF.

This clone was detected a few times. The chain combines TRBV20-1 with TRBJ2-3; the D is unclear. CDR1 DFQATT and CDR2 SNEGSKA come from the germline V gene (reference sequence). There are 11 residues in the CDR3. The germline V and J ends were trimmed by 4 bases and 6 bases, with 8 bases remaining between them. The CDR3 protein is CSATRSDTQYF. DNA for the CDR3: TGCAGTGCTACCCGTTCGGATACGCAGTATTTT.

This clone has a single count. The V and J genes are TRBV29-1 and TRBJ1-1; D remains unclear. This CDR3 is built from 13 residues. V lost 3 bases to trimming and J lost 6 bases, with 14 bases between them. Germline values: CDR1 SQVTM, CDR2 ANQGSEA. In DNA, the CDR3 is TGCAGCGTTGATATAACAGCTCGCCCTGAAGCTTTCTTT. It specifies CSVDITARPEAFF.

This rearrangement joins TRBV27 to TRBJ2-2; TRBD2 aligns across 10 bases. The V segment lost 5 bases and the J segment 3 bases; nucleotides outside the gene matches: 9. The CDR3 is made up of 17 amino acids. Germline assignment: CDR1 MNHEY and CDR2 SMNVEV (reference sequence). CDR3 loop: CASSLYSSGGDTGELFF. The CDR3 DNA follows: TGTGCCAGCAGTCTCTACTCTAGCGGGGGCGACACCGGGGAGCTGTTTTTT.

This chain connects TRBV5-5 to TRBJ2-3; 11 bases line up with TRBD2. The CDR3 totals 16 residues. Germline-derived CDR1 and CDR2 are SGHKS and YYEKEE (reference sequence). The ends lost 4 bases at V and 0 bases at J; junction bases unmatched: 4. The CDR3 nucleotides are TGTGCCAGCAGCGTGACTAGCGGGACTAGCACAGATACGCAGTATTTT. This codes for CASSVTSGTSTDTQYF.

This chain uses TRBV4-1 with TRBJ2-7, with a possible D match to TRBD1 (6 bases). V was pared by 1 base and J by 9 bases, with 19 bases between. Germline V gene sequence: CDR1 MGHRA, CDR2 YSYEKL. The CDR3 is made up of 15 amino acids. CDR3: CASSQVGETGPRQYF. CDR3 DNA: TGCGCCAGCAGCCAAGTGGGTGAAACAGGGCCGCGGCAGTACTTC.

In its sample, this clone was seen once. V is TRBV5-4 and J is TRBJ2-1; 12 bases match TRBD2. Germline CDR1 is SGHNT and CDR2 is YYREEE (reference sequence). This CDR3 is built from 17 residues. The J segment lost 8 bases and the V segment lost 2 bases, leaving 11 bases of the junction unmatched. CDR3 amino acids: CASSFGSTSGGTDEQFF. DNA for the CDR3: TGTGCCAGCAGCTTTGGTTCCACTAGCGGGGGGACGGATGAGCAGTTCTTC.

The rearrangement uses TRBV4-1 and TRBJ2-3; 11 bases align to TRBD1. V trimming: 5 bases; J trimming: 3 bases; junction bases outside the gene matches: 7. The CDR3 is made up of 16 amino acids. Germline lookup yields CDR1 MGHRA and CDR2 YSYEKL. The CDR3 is CASSTRDRGRTDTQYF. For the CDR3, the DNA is TGCGCCAGCAGCACCCGGGACAGGGGGAGAACAGATACGCAGTATTTT.

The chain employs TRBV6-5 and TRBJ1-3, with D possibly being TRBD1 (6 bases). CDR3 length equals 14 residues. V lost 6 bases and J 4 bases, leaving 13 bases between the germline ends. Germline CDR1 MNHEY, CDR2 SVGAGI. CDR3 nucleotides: TGTGCCAGCAGCACCGGACAGAAGGGAAACACCATATATTTT. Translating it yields CASSTGQKGNTIYF.

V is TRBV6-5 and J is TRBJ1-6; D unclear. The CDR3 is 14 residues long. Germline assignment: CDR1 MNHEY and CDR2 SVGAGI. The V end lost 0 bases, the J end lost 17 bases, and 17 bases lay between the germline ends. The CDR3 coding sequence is TGTGCCAGCAGTTACTCGAACTCCCGGCGGGAAGTCCACTTT. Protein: CASSYSNSRREVHF.

The CDR3 here is CASRPRTSGLQYF. The CDR3 coding sequence is TGTGCCAGCAGACCCCGGACTAGCGGGCTGCAGTATTTT. The chain joins TRBV6-5 to TRBJ2-3, with TRBD2 identical over 11 bases. V lost 6 bases to trimming and J lost 11 bases; unmatched junction nucleotides: 7. Germline CDR1 reads MNHEY; CDR2 reads SVGAGI. The length of the CDR3 is 13 residues.

This chain's CDR3 is CASSLRDGIDNSPLHF. The CDR3 DNA reads TGTGCCAGCAGTTTGAGAGACGGGATTGATAATTCACCCCTCCACTTT. V is TRBV6-5 and J is TRBJ1-6; D remains unclear. Germline V CDR1 and CDR2: MNHEY, SVGAGI. CDR3 length: 16 amino acids. Trimming left V 4 bases short and J 5 bases short, with 15 bases between.

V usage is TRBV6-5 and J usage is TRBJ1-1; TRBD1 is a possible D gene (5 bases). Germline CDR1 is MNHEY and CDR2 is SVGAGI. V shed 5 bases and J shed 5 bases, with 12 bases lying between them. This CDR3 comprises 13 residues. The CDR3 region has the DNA TGTGCCAGCAGTAGGCCAGGGAAAACTGAAGCTTTCTTT. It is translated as CASSRPGKTEAFF.

CDR3 residues: CSVGSGYFTGELFF. The CDR3 DNA is TGCAGCGTTGGTTCGGGATACTTCACCGGGGAGCTGTTTTTT. This chain joins TRBV29-1 and TRBJ2-2; tentative D call: TRBD2 (5 bases). CDR1 and CDR2 (germline): SQVTM, ANQGSEA. The CDR3 is made up of 14 amino acids. Trimming removed 4 bases from V and 4 bases from J, with 13 bases in between.